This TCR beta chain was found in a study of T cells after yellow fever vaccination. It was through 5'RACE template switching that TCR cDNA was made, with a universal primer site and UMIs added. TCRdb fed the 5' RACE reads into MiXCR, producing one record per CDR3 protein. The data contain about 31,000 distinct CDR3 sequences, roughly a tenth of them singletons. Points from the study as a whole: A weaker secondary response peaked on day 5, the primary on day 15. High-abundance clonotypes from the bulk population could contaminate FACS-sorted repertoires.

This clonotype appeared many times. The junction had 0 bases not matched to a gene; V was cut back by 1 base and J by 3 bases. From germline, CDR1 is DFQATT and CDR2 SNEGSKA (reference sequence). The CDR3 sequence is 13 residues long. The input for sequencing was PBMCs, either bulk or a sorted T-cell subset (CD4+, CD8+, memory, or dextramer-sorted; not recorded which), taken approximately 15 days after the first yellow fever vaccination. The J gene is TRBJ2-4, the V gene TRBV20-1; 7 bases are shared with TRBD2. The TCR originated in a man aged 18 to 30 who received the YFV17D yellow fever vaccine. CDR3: CSARGTSKNIQYF. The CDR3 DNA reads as TGCAGTGCTAGAGGGACTAGCAAAAACATTCAGTACTTC.